The 2 T cell receptor beta chains reported below all come from one sample, sequenced in a study of control samples from healthy donors and cancer patients. TCRdb's copy holds only in-frame clones and misses some; the assay was immunoSEQ multiplex PCR. The sample contains roughly 150,000 clones, around 88% of which appear only once. The sequenced material came from blood. Receptors originate from a man in his late teens or twenties in good health.

The chain joins TRBV15 to TRBJ2-5; 7 bases align to TRBD2. CDR1 and CDR2 from the germline V gene are LNHNV and YYDKDF (reference sequence). V dropped 3 bases and J dropped 0; count of bases not matched to a gene: 10. The CDR3 contains 17 residues. The CDR3 loop reads CATSSRDGGSNQETQYF. CDR3 sequence (DNA): TGTGCCACCAGCAGCAGGGACGGGGGGTCCAACCAAGAGACCCAGTACTTC.

The chain has TRBV9 and TRBJ2-7; D gene uncertain. V shed 2 bases and J shed 1 base, with 10 bases lying between them. In germline, CDR1 is SGDLS, CDR2 YYNGEE. The CDR3 length is 14 residues. The CDR3 spells CASSVGPDSYEQYF. In DNA form, the CDR3 reads TGTGCCAGCAGCGTCGGGCCGGATTCCTACGAGCAGTACTTC.